What follows are 5 T cell receptor beta chains derived from one specimen sequenced in a study of CD8 T cells in Susac syndrome. With random hexamers, roughly 0.5 to 1 ug RNA was reverse transcribed. TCRdb reprocessed the immunoSEQ multiplex PCR reads with MiXCR, giving one entry per CDR3 protein. This table has around 300,000 distinct CDR3 sequences, approximately 89% appearing once. Specimen: CD8+ T cells from PBMCs. The receptors come from a human donor with multiple sclerosis.

The rearrangement links TRBV3-1 to TRBJ2-1; D gene unclear. The CDR3 totals 15 residues. Between the trimmed V and J ends, which lost 3 bases and 3 bases, there was a span of 12 bases. Germline CDR1 reads LGHDT; CDR2 reads YNNKEL (reference sequence). For the CDR3, the DNA is TGTGCCAGCAGCCAGGTCCTGGGCCTCTACAATGAGCAGTTCTTC. Translating gives CASSQVLGLYNEQFF.

J is TRBJ2-7 and V is TRBV7-9; TRBD1 agrees at 7 bases. V dropped 3 bases and J dropped 2; count of bases not matched to a gene: 7. The V gene's germline CDR1 is SEHNR and CDR2 FQNEAQ (reference sequence). The CDR3 is 15 amino acids. CDR3 in DNA: TGTGCCAGCAGCTTCTCGACAGGGTGGACCTACGAGCAGTACTTC. Its translation is CASSFSTGWTYEQYF.

The CDR3 spells CASSFSAGQETQYF. The CDR3 coding sequence is TGTGCCAGCAGTTTCTCGGCAGGACAAGAGACCCAGTACTTC. The V call is TRBV12-3 or TRBV12-4, the J call TRBJ2-5; no reliable D call. This CDR3 region has 14 residues. V shed 3 bases and J shed 2 bases, with 10 bases lying between them.

This clonotype was seen more than once but under ten times. The chain couples TRBV11-2 to TRBJ1-1; TRBD1 agrees at 7 bases. Germline V CDR1 and CDR2: SGHAT, FQNNGV. This CDR3 spans 14 amino acids. V shed 3 bases and J 6 bases; nucleotides not matched to a gene: 7. CDR3 nucleotide sequence: TGTGCCAGCAGCTTGGACAGGAAAGGGCCTGAAGCTTTCTTT. It encodes CASSLDRKGPEAFF. The full variable domain, with the rest looked up from reference TRBV11-2 and TRBJ1-1, is EAGVAQSPRYKIIEKRQSVAFWCNPISGHATLYWYQQILGQGPKLLIQFQNNGVVDDSQLPKDRFSAERLKGVDSTLKIQPAKLEDSAVYLCASSLDRKGPEAFFGQGTRLTVV.

The rearrangement uses TRBV19 and TRBJ2-7; D gene ambiguous. The germline V and J ends were trimmed by 2 bases and 3 bases, with 14 bases remaining between them. Germline CDR1 and CDR2: LNHDA and SQIVND (reference sequence). This CDR3 has 15 residues. This CDR3 is CASSIMAGWLYEQYF. CDR3 nucleotides: TGTGCCAGTAGTATAATGGCAGGATGGCTCTACGAGCAGTACTTC.